A single sample gave rise to the 32 T cell receptor beta chains below, sequenced in a study of control samples from healthy donors and cancer patients. Clones were read by immunoSEQ multiplex PCR, and TCRdb kept only the in-frame ones, dropping some. The data hold around 140,000 clones, with about 90% observed a single time. What was sequenced was blood. These TCRs come from a man under 40 in good health.

Worth noting for this clone: No conserved phenylalanine or tryptophan is present at the end of the CDR3, so a read error is the likely explanation. It is unclear where the CDR3 begins or ends on the DNA, so no DNA is shown, and the CDR3 is as TCRdb lists it. V is TRBV20-1 and J is TRBJ1-4; the D call of TRBD1 is as the table states it, not checked on the DNA. Germline V lookup: CDR1 DFQATT, CDR2 SNEGSKA (reference sequence). The CDR3 region is 9 residues in length, termini included. Here the CDR3 reads CSARAGQGG.

The genes are TRBV27 and TRBJ1-2, with 7 bases fitting TRBD1. The CDR3 sequence is 14 residues long. The ends lost 1 base at V and 4 bases at J; junction bases unmatched: 3. From germline, CDR1 is MNHEY and CDR2 SMNVEV (reference sequence). CDR3 protein: CASSLLAGGYGYTF. In DNA, the CDR3 is TGTGCCAGCAGTTTATTAGCAGGGGGCTATGGCTACACCTTC.

The rearrangement joins TRBV30 to TRBJ1-1, with no clear D. Germline CDR1 and CDR2: GTSNPN and SVGIG (reference sequence). Trimming pared 5 bases from V and 4 bases from J, leaving 8 bases between. The CDR3 extends over 11 amino acids. The CDR3 region is CAWLLGTEAFF. DNA of the CDR3: TGTGCCTGGCTCCTGGGCACTGAAGCTTTCTTT.

This chain links TRBV18 with TRBJ2-7; D is unclear. The CDR3 extends over 11 amino acids. Trimming cost V 6 bases and J 6 bases, with 9 bases left between them. The germline V gene encodes CDR1 KGHSH and CDR2 LQKENI. The CDR3 nucleotides are TGTGCCAGCTCCCCCGGTTCCGAGCAGTACTTC. Amino acids: CASSPGSEQYF.

The CDR3 spells CASSFPQGGDTEAFF. The DNA for the CDR3 is TGTGCCAGCAGCTTCCCTCAGGGAGGGGACACTGAAGCTTTCTTT. The chain uses TRBV7-8 and TRBJ1-1; weak D call: TRBD1 (5 bases). CDR1 is SGHVS and CDR2 is FQNEAQ in the germline V gene. The CDR3 extends over 15 amino acids. With 3 bases removed from V and 3 bases from J, the gap between germline ends came to 14 bases.

This clone was detected only a few times. As DNA, the CDR3 is TGCGCCAGCTGCTCCCAGGGCGGGACTGAAGCTTTCTTT. As protein: CASCSQGGTEAFF. The chain couples TRBV5-1 to TRBJ1-1; D might be TRBD1 (5 bases). The V end lost 7 bases, the J end lost 5 bases, and 15 bases lay between the germline ends. CDR1 SGHRS and CDR2 YFSETQ come from the germline V gene. This CDR3 contains 13 residues. The whole variable domain, remainder taken from reference TRBV5-1 and TRBJ1-1, is KAGVTQTPRYLIKTRGQQVTLSCSPISGHRSVSWYQQTPGQGLQFLFEYFSETQRNKGNFPGRFSGRQFSNSRSEMNVSTLELGDSALYLCASCSQGGTEAFFGQGTRLTVV.

This chain uses TRBV9 with TRBJ1-6; D gene uncertain. The CDR3 has 13 amino acids. V dropped 0 bases and J dropped 7 bases, with 5 bases sitting between them. Germline CDR1 and CDR2: SGDLS and YYNGEE. This CDR3 reads CASSVARNSPLHF. DNA of the CDR3: TGTGCCAGCAGCGTAGCTAGGAATTCACCCCTCCACTTT.

This rearrangement joins TRBV6-6 to TRBJ2-2, with D unclear. The CDR3 length is 13 residues. From germline, CDR1 is MNHNY and CDR2 SVGAGI (reference sequence). Trimming pared 5 bases from V and 5 bases from J, leaving 9 bases between. CDR3 in amino acids: CASSAPGTGELFF. CDR3 nucleotides: TGTGCCAGCAGTGCACCTGGTACCGGGGAGCTGTTTTTT.

The chain has TRBV11-2 and TRBJ1-6; TRBD1 aligns across 10 bases. With 9 bases clipped from V and 10 bases from J, the junction kept 9 bases outside the gene matches. The CDR3 totals 14 residues. The germline V gene encodes CDR1 SGHAT and CDR2 FQNNGV. The CDR3 loop reads CASSTGQGESPLHF. Here the CDR3 DNA reads TGTGCCAGTTCAACCGGACAGGGGGAATCACCCCTCCACTTT. The full variable domain, completed using reference TRBV11-2 and TRBJ1-6, is EAGVAQSPRYKIIEKRQSVAFWCNPISGHATLYWYQQILGQGPKLLIQFQNNGVVDDSQLPKDRFSAERLKGVDSTLKIQPAKLEDSAVYLCASSTGQGESPLHFGNGTRLTVT.

In DNA form, the CDR3 reads TGTGCCAGCAGTCAATCCAGGGATTCACCCCTCCACTTT. Translation: CASSQSRDSPLHF. V and J are TRBV6-5 and TRBJ1-6; D might be TRBD1 (5 bases). The V gene lost 5 bases and the J gene lost 8 bases, with 10 bases spanning the gap. Germline V gene sequence: CDR1 MNHEY, CDR2 SVGAGI. The CDR3 covers 13 residues.

V gene TRBV24-1 combines with J gene TRBJ2-5, with 8 nucleotides matching TRBD1. Germline CDR1 KGHDR, CDR2 SFDVKD. The V and J ends lost 3 bases and 1 base, in that order; junction bases with no gene match: 9. CDR3 size: 17 residues. The CDR3 reads CATSDPGQGGLQETQYF. The CDR3 DNA sequence: TGTGCCACCAGTGATCCCGGACAGGGAGGCCTCCAAGAGACCCAGTACTTC.

The rearrangement links TRBV15 to TRBJ1-2, with unresolved D. V lost 5 bases, J lost 12 bases, and 22 bases lay in between. Germline V CDR1 and CDR2: LNHNV, YYDKDF (reference sequence). The CDR3 is 14 amino acids. The CDR3 sequence is CATSPTWAGPEDTF. In nucleotides, the CDR3 is TGTGCCACCAGCCCCACTTGGGCAGGCCCGGAGGACACCTTC.

The chain joins TRBV25-1 to TRBJ1-2; D is unclear. This CDR3 has 17 amino acids. Trimming removed 1 base at V and 0 bases at J, with 15 bases between. Germline-derived CDR1 and CDR2 are MGHDK and SYGVNS. CDR3 bases: TGTGCCAGCAGTGAATCTATCGCCGACATCGCTAACTATGGCTACACCTTC. It codes for CASSESIADIANYGYTF.

This sequence joins TRBV25-1 and TRBJ1-1, with D possibly matching TRBD1 (6 bases). Germline lookup yields CDR1 MGHDK and CDR2 SYGVNS. The ends were cut back, 6 bases at V and 1 base at J, with 9 bases in the middle. This CDR3 region has 13 residues. The DNA of the CDR3 is TGTGCCAGCAGCCTGGGACAGAACACTGAAGCTTTCTTT. It yields the protein CASSLGQNTEAFF.

This rearrangement joins TRBV5-1 to TRBJ1-6, with TRBD1 matching 7 bases. With 0 bases clipped from V and 9 bases from J, the junction kept 0 bases outside the gene matches. Germline V gives CDR1 SGHRS, CDR2 YFSETQ. This CDR3 region has 13 residues. CDR3 in amino acids: CASSLGDSSPLHF. The CDR3 coding sequence is TGCGCCAGCAGCTTGGGGGACAGTTCACCCCTCCACTTT.

The CDR3 loop is CASKTGTSPLHF. CDR3 in DNA: TGTGCCAGCAAAACAGGGACTTCACCCCTCCACTTT. The chain uses TRBV27 and TRBJ1-6, with a weak D call TRBD1 (6 bases). Germline CDR1 is MNHEY and CDR2 is SMNVEV (reference sequence). V lost 7 bases, J lost 9 bases, and 10 bases lay in between. The CDR3 covers 12 residues.

This chain links TRBV6-1 with TRBJ2-1; 7 nucleotides match TRBD1. The CDR3 runs 15 residues. Losses at the gene ends were 2 bases for V and 1 base for J; bases not matched to a gene: 2. Per germline, CDR1 MNHNS and CDR2 SASEGT. CDR3 sequence (DNA): TGTGCCAGCAGTGAAAAGGGGGCTTCCTACAATGAGCAGTTCTTC. It codes for CASSEKGASYNEQFF.

This clone is a singleton in its sample. This chain connects TRBV7-2 to TRBJ2-7; 10 bases match TRBD2. J lost 2 bases, V lost 0 bases, and 7 bases had no gene match. The CDR3 is 17 amino acids. CDR1 is SGHTA, CDR2 FQGNSA, per germline. DNA of the CDR3: TGTGCCAGCAGCTTAGCCGGGAGCGGGGGGGTAACCTACGAGCAGTACTTC. It translates to CASSLAGSGGVTYEQYF.

The chain carries TRBV5-4 and TRBJ2-4; 10 nucleotides match TRBD1. The CDR3 is made up of 15 amino acids. Germline V lookup: CDR1 SGHNT, CDR2 YYREEE (reference sequence). Trimming removed 4 bases from V and 8 bases from J; junction bases left unmatched: 9. The CDR3 reads CASSRSGTGVDIQYF. The CDR3 DNA is TGTGCCAGCAGCCGGTCCGGGACAGGGGTGGACATTCAGTACTTC.

The V and J genes are TRBV7-2 and TRBJ2-7, with TRBD1 as a possible D gene (5 bases). The germline V and J ends were trimmed by 1 base and 9 bases, with 13 bases remaining between them. Germline loops: CDR1 SGHTA, CDR2 FQGNSA. The CDR3 has 13 amino acids. The DNA of the CDR3 is TGTGCCAGCAGCTTAGGGGGCGGCTTCGGGCAGTACTTC. This codes for CASSLGGGFGQYF.

This clone is a singleton in its sample. The gene calls are TRBV15 and TRBJ1-1; D is undetermined. Trimming pared 8 bases from V and 2 bases from J, leaving 9 bases between. This CDR3 is built from 12 residues. Germline values: CDR1 LNHNV, CDR2 YYDKDF (reference sequence). This chain's CDR3 is CATGPPNTEAFF. CDR3 DNA sequence: TGTGCCACCGGACCACCTAACACTGAAGCTTTCTTT.

The rearrangement joins TRBV9 to TRBJ2-5; tentatively, D is TRBD1 (5 bases). Looked up from germline, CDR1 is SGDLS and CDR2 is YYNGEE. V lost 4 bases, J lost 0 bases, and 13 bases lay in between. There are 15 residues in the CDR3. CDR3 loop: CASSIQDTYQETQYF. The DNA of the CDR3 is TGTGCCAGCAGCATACAGGACACTTACCAAGAGACCCAGTACTTC. Full variable domain (outside the CDR3, taken from reference TRBV9 and TRBJ2-5): DSGVTQTPKHLITATGQRVTLRCSPRSGDLSVYWYQQSLDQGLQFLIQYYNGEERAKGNILERFSAQQFPDLHSELNLSSLELGDSALYFCASSIQDTYQETQYFGPGTRLLVL.

The rearrangement joins TRBV25-1 to TRBJ1-2, with TRBD1 matching over 7 bases. From germline, CDR1 is MGHDK and CDR2 SYGVNS. V gave up 2 bases and J gave up 3 bases; unmatched junction bases: 6. The CDR3 consists of 15 residues. CDR3 region: CASSETPTGHYGYTF. The DNA for the CDR3 is TGTGCCAGCAGTGAAACTCCGACAGGGCACTATGGCTACACCTTC.

This sequence joins TRBV30 and TRBJ2-7; TRBD1 agrees at 10 bases. The germline CDR1 and CDR2 sequences are GTSNPN and SVGIG (reference sequence). This CDR3 is built from 15 residues. The J segment lost 0 bases and the V segment lost 2 bases, leaving 4 bases of the junction unmatched. CDR3 DNA: TGTGCCTGGAGTCCGGGACAGGGGTTCTCCTACGAGCAGTACTTC. This sequence encodes CAWSPGQGFSYEQYF.

The chain is built from TRBV5-1 and TRBJ1-4, with a weak D call TRBD1 (5 bases). CDR1 and CDR2 from the germline V gene are SGHRS and YFSETQ. CDR3 length: 14 residues. The V end lost 4 bases, the J end lost 8 bases, and 15 bases lay between the germline ends. The CDR3 loop reads CASSPRWGREKLFF. In nucleotides, the CDR3 is TGCGCCAGCAGCCCCCGATGGGGGAGAGAAAAACTGTTTTTT.

The chain has TRBV24-1 and TRBJ2-2; D gene ambiguous. Trimming left V 7 bases short and J 6 bases short, with 14 bases between. Per the germline V gene, CDR1 is KGHDR and CDR2 is SFDVKD. The CDR3 covers 14 residues. CDR3 in amino acids: CATRTQDGPGELFF. The CDR3 region has the DNA TGTGCCACCAGGACACAAGACGGACCCGGGGAGCTGTTTTTT.

The genes are TRBV6-5 and TRBJ1-1, with D uncertain. Trimming left V 5 bases short and J 3 bases short, with 10 bases between. Germline CDR1 is MNHEY and CDR2 is SVGAGI. The CDR3 totals 13 residues. The DNA for the CDR3 is TGTGCCAGCAGTCCCCGACTGGACACTGAAGCTTTCTTT. It yields the protein CASSPRLDTEAFF.

This sequence joins TRBV4-1 and TRBJ1-2; the match to TRBD1 covers 10 bases. Germline loops: CDR1 MGHRA, CDR2 YSYEKL. J lost 5 bases, V lost 1 base, and 1 base had no gene match. The CDR3 totals 14 residues. The CDR3 nucleotides read TGCGCCAGCAGCCAAGGGGACAGGGGTTATGGCTACACCTTC. Residues: CASSQGDRGYGYTF.

J is TRBJ1-2 and V is TRBV4-1; the D is unclear. The germline CDR1 and CDR2 sequences are MGHRA and YSYEKL. V lost 1 base and J 8 bases, leaving 5 bases between the germline ends. The CDR3 sequence is 11 residues long. The CDR3, as DNA: TGCGCCAGCAGCCAAGCGGGGGGCTACACCTTC. Encoded protein: CASSQAGGYTF.

CDR3 sequence reads: CASTAGKSSGNTIYF. The CDR3 DNA reads as TGTGCCAGTACTGCAGGGAAAAGCTCTGGAAACACCATATATTTT. This chain joins TRBV19 and TRBJ1-3, with TRBD1 as a possible D gene (5 bases). Germline CDR1 LNHDA, CDR2 SQIVND (reference sequence). The V end was cut by 7 bases, the J end by 0 bases, with 13 bases between. The length of the CDR3 is 15 residues.

The J gene is TRBJ2-7, the V gene TRBV6-1; 8 nucleotides agree with TRBD1. The V gene end was trimmed by 1 base and the J gene end by 2 bases; junction bases not matched to a gene: 4. Germline V gene lookup returns CDR1 MNHNS and CDR2 SASEGT. The CDR3 length is 15 residues. The CDR3 DNA reads TGTGCCAGCAGTGAAGGACAGGGGTGGACCTACGAGCAGTACTTC. Protein: CASSEGQGWTYEQYF.

The V gene is TRBV19, the J gene TRBJ1-6; possibly TRBD1 for D (5 bases). The V gene's germline CDR1 is LNHDA and CDR2 SQIVND (reference sequence). The CDR3 loop spans 14 amino acids. V was cut by 3 bases and J by 7 bases, with 10 bases left in between. This chain's CDR3 is CASSIWDGNSPLHF. In nucleotides, the CDR3 is TGTGCCAGTAGTATCTGGGACGGAAATTCACCCCTCCACTTT.